A selection of T cell receptor beta chains follows, all from one sample in a study of blood T cell repertoires in COVID-19. This table comes from immunoSEQ multiplex PCR, and its TCRdb copy is limited to in-frame clones, with some not included. Here the sample spans roughly 59,000 clones, more than 60% being singletons. The sample consisted of peripheral blood. Source of these receptors: a human donor in a cohort sampled during active COVID-19. Each CDR3 is given with its conserved first and last residue. A D gene is named only where the DNA matches it firmly. Clone size appears in some rows only: once, few, many, or a class for an expanded clone.

D: .; V: TRBV4-3; J: TRBJ2-4; size: .; DNA: TGCGCCAGCAGCCAAAATTTGCAGGTATACCTAGCCAAAAACATTCAGTACTTC; CDR3: CASSQNLQVYLAKNIQYF
D: .; V: TRBV7-2; J: TRBJ2-7; size: .; DNA: TGTGCCAGCAGCTTAAGGTCGGCGGGCTTAACCTACGAGCAGTACTTC; CDR3: CASSLRSAGLTYEQYF
D: TRBD1; V: TRBV5-6; J: TRBJ2-7; size: .; DNA: TGTGCCAGCAGCTTGTTGGGGACAGGGGCTTCCTACGAGCAGTACTTC; CDR3: CASSLLGTGASYEQYF
D: TRBD2; V: TRBV7-6; J: TRBJ2-2; size: .; DNA: TGTGCCAGCAGCCCAGGACTAGCGGGAGGAACCGGGGAGCTGTTTTTT; CDR3: CASSPGLAGGTGELFF
D: .; V: TRBV3-1/TRBV3-2; J: TRBJ2-7; size: .; DNA: TGTGCCAGCAGCCAAGATCCCCCCCTACGGGGCTACGAGCAGTACTTC; CDR3: CASSQDPPLRGYEQYF
D: TRBD1; V: TRBV7-2; J: TRBJ2-7; size: .; DNA: TGTGCCAGCAGCTTCACCGGGACAGGTTTATACGAGCAGTACTTC; CDR3: CASSFTGTGLYEQYF
D: .; V: TRBV6-2/TRBV6-3; J: TRBJ1-5; size: once; DNA: TGTGCCAGCAGTTATTCCGCGAGTCAGCCCCAGCATTTT; CDR3: CASSYSASQPQHF
D: TRBD2; V: TRBV5-1; J: TRBJ2-1; size: .; DNA: TGCGCCAGCAGCACCGGGACTAGCTCCAATGAGCAGTTCTTC; CDR3: CASSTGTSSNEQFF
D: .; V: TRBV18; J: TRBJ1-1; size: .; DNA: TGTGCCAGTTTCCGACAGACCACTGAAGCTTTCTTT; CDR3: CASFRQTTEAFF
D: .; V: TRBV30; J: TRBJ1-2; size: once; DNA: TGTGCCTGGAGTAGAGGGTCGATTGGCGGGGGCTACACCTTC; CDR3: CAWSRGSIGGGYTF
D: .; V: TRBV12-3/TRBV12-4; J: TRBJ1-1; size: .; DNA: TGTGCCAGCACGAGGAGGAACACTGAAGCTTTCTTT; CDR3: CASTRRNTEAFF
D: .; V: TRBV3-1/TRBV3-2; J: TRBJ2-5; size: .; DNA: TGTGCCAGCAGCCAACCCACCGGGCCACAGGGCCGAGAGACCCAGTACTTC; CDR3: CASSQPTGPQGRETQYF
D: .; V: TRBV7-9; J: TRBJ2-7; size: .; DNA: TGTGCCAGCAGTCTCCTCTACGAGCAGTACTTC; CDR3: CASSLLYEQYF
D: .; V: TRBV19; J: TRBJ2-1; size: .; DNA: TGTGCCAGTAGTACCCCTAGCCGACATGAGCAGTTCTTC; CDR3: CASSTPSRHEQFF
D: TRBD1; V: TRBV15; J: TRBJ1-1; size: .; DNA: TGTGCCACCAGCAGAGTCCGGGACAGGGGGGCAGACACTGAAGCTTTCTTT; CDR3: CATSRVRDRGADTEAFF
D: .; V: TRBV7-2; J: TRBJ2-1; size: .; DNA: TGTGCCAGCAGCTTAGCGCGGGCCAATGAGCAGTTCTTC; CDR3: CASSLARANEQFF
D: .; V: TRBV7-9; J: TRBJ1-1; size: .; DNA: TGTGCCAGCAGCGTGTCCGACACTGAAGCTTTCTTT; CDR3: CASSVSDTEAFF
D: .; V: TRBV5-6; J: TRBJ1-1; size: medium-sized; DNA: TGTGCCAGCAGCTTGGCGTGGATAGGGGCCACTGAAGCTTTCTTT; CDR3: CASSLAWIGATEAFF
D: TRBD2; V: TRBV28; J: TRBJ2-3; size: medium-sized; DNA: TGTGCCAGCAGTTTATACTACACTAGCGGGAGCACAGATACGCAGTATTTT; CDR3: CASSLYYTSGSTDTQYF
D: .; V: TRBV11-2; J: TRBJ1-4; size: .; DNA: TGTGCCAGCAGCTTCGCTCCGGGTGAAAAACTGTTTTTT; CDR3: CASSFAPGEKLFF
D: .; V: TRBV3-1/TRBV3-2; J: TRBJ2-1; size: once; DNA: TGTGCCAGCGCAAAAGAGTCAGGGGCGCGTGAGCAGTTCTTC; CDR3: CASAKESGAREQFF
D: .; V: TRBV5-6; J: TRBJ1-5; size: few; DNA: TGTGCCAGCAGCTTGAATACAGGGTTCGATCAGCCCCAGCATTTT; CDR3: CASSLNTGFDQPQHF
D: TRBD1; V: TRBV7-2; J: TRBJ1-1; size: once; DNA: TGTGCCAGCAGAACGGACAGGGGCTTGAACACTGAAGCTTTCTTT; CDR3: CASRTDRGLNTEAFF
D: TRBD2; V: TRBV7-2; J: TRBJ2-1; size: .; DNA: TGTGCCAGCAGCCAACTTAGCGGGAGGGCGGGGAATGAGCAGTTCTTC; CDR3: CASSQLSGRAGNEQFF
D: .; V: TRBV7-9; J: TRBJ2-2; size: .; DNA: TGTGCCAGCAGCTTGCGAGGGAACACCGGGGAGCTGTTTTTT; CDR3: CASSLRGNTGELFF
D: TRBD2; V: TRBV13; J: TRBJ2-7; size: .; DNA: TGTGCCAGCACTGTCGGGGGAGGGCCGAGCGAGCAGTACTTC; CDR3: CASTVGGGPSEQYF
D: TRBD1; V: TRBV6-5; J: TRBJ2-3; size: .; DNA: TGTGCCAGAGGGTCCGGGACAGGGGAAGATACGCAGTATTTT; CDR3: CARGSGTGEDTQYF
D: TRBD1; V: TRBV19; J: TRBJ2-2; size: few; DNA: TGTGCCAGTGCGCAGGGGGCGACGGCCGGGGAGCTGTTTTTT; CDR3: CASAQGATAGELFF